The 5 T cell receptor beta chains below all came from one sample that was sequenced in a study of blood T cell repertoires in COVID-19. Profiling relied on immunoSEQ multiplex PCR, and the TCRdb table lists in-frame clones only, not all of them. The table lists roughly 190,000 clones, about 75% of them singletons. Sequenced material: peripheral blood. These receptors all stem from a woman aged 45-60 years with active or convalescent COVID-19.

The rearrangement uses TRBV5-5 and TRBJ1-1; no clear D gene. V shed 0 bases and J shed 2 bases, with 5 bases lying between them. Germline-derived CDR1 and CDR2 are SGHKS and YYEKEE (reference sequence). The CDR3 is made up of 13 amino acids. The CDR3 reads CASSLAGNTEAFF. CDR3 bases: TGTGCCAGCAGCTTGGCAGGAAACACTGAAGCTTTCTTT.

V is TRBV30 and J is TRBJ1-2, with 7 bases that match TRBD1. CDR3 length: 12 residues. V trimming: 3 bases; J trimming: 3 bases; junction bases outside the gene matches: 1. The V gene's germline CDR1 is GTSNPN and CDR2 SVGIG (reference sequence). The CDR3 protein is CAWSDRDYGYTF. The CDR3 DNA sequence: TGTGCCTGGAGCGACAGGGACTATGGCTACACCTTC.

V and J are TRBV6-2 or TRBV6-3 and TRBJ2-7, with TRBD2 matching 7 bases. The CDR3 runs 15 residues. The trim removed 0 bases at V and 1 base at J, leaving 3 bases unmatched. The germline gives CDR1 MNHEY, CDR2 SVGEGT. CDR3 loop: CASSYSWGGSYEQYF. The CDR3 nucleotides are TGTGCCAGCAGTTACTCGTGGGGGGGATCCTACGAGCAGTACTTC.

The J gene is TRBJ1-4, the V gene TRBV19, with D unclear. Trimming took off 4 bases at V and 3 bases at J, with 12 bases between the two ends. Per germline, CDR1 LNHDA and CDR2 SQIVND (reference sequence). The length of the CDR3 is 15 residues. CDR3 amino acids: CASSTRESANEKLFF. The CDR3 DNA reads as TGTGCCAGTAGTACTCGGGAGTCAGCTAATGAAAAACTGTTTTTT.

The chain joins TRBV19 to TRBJ1-2; 7 nucleotides line up with TRBD1. This CDR3 comprises 13 residues. The junction had 5 bases not matched to a gene; V was cut back by 6 bases and J by 4 bases. Germline CDR1 LNHDA, CDR2 SQIVND (reference sequence). In nucleotides, the CDR3 is TGTGCCAGTAGAGAGGGGGCGGGCTATGGCTACACCTTC. Translation: CASREGAGYGYTF. Filled out from reference TRBV19 and TRBJ1-2, the complete variable domain reads DGGITQSPKYLFRKEGQNVTLSCEQNLNHDAMYWYRQDPGQGLRLIYYSQIVNDFQKGDIAEGYSVSREKKESFPLTVTSAQKNPTAFYLCASREGAGYGYTFGSGTRLTVV.